This TCR beta chain stems from a study of shared clonotypes between healthy human individuals. Only in-frame clones appear in the TCRdb table, and some are missing; sequencing was by immunoSEQ multiplex PCR. The data show nearly 1,000,000 clones, less than 85% seen once. The source of this sequence is a man aged 18 to 30 in good health. Sample: memory CD4+ T cells sorted from blood. As to subset: CD45RA-negative fraction.

CDR3 DNA: TGTGCCAGCAGCCATGGACTAGCGGGGGCCACCGGGGAGCTGTTTTTT. This gives the protein CASSHGLAGATGELFF. This chain links TRBV9 with TRBJ2-2, with TRBD2 matching 13 bases. Germline loops: CDR1 SGDLS, CDR2 YYNGEE. After removal of 4 bases from V and 4 bases from J, the junction contained 4 bases not matched to a gene. The CDR3 totals 16 residues.